This T cell receptor beta chain was obtained from a study of T cells in Graves' hyperthyroidism and ophthalmopathy (dated by TCRdb to about 2019). Looking at the study overall: Peripheral blood was collected at initial diagnosis, before any treatment. Prospective prediction of ophthalmopathy was tested in an independent validation cohort consisting of 18 to 20 hyperthyroidism patients and approximately 16 patients who later progressed to ophthalmopathy. The roughly 91 discovery patients were randomly split 7:3 into training and test sets. TCR Vbeta CDR3 sequencing of roughly 140 peripheral blood samples (over 40 ophthalmopathy, roughly 74 hyperthyroidism and some 17 progressor patients) is reported in the paper. Following sampling, methimazole starting at 30 mg daily was given to hyperthyroidism patients, and high-dose intravenous methylprednisolone was given to ophthalmopathy patients. In more than 5 Graves' hyperthyroidism patients, the study also compared T-cell repertoires from thyroid tissue with T-cell repertoires from blood. TCR V-J signatures able to tell the groups apart were searched for in a discovery cohort of 90 to 100 patients, of whom approximately 40 had Graves' ophthalmopathy and around 57 had stable Graves' hyperthyroidism. General findings and caveats noted by the study authors: In cross-validation, a model built on a 13 V-J signature told ophthalmopathy apart from stable hyperthyroidism with under 90% sensitivity and approximately 81% specificity, and in testing the same model reached 80%/75%. In validation, the model predicted progression to ophthalmopathy a median of roughly six months before onset, with approximately 68% sensitivity and roughly 77% specificity. Most expanded thyroid clonotypes (frequency above 0.001) were also detected in blood, a finding suggesting that blood repertoires may reflect thyroid immune responses. No statistical method was used to set the sample size in advance, and investigators knew the group allocation.

Ophthalmopathy patients had moderately to severely active disease, Clinical Activity Score of at least 3, NOSPECS grade of at least 4, and duration under 3 months. Exclusion was applied to patients with uncontrolled infections, other autoimmune diseases, pregnancy or lactation. Clinical symptoms, serum thyroxine and TRAb, thyroid ultrasound, and orbital computed tomography formed the basis for the diagnoses. PBMCs were isolated from about 9.1 ml of fresh peripheral blood by Ficoll-Paque density gradient centrifugation. Trizol reagent was used to extract total RNA, and RNA quality was then checked on an Agilent 2100 Bioanalyzer. This clonotype appeared many times. Which antigen it targets is not known. Base quality data are lacking; no much larger clone is found one base away. The TCR beta CDR3 regions were amplified from the RNA transcripts. A first-round RT-PCR of the TCR CDR3 used the HTBI primer set with the Qiagen OneStep RT-PCR kit. The libraries were constructed in a second round of multiplex PCR and then size-selected and purified. Paired-end sequencing of the libraries was performed with 100 bp reads on an Illumina HiSeq2000. As for how the authors treated the data: SOAPnuke was used to process the raw data, throwing out any read that contained adapters or uncalled bases, had a mean Phred below 15, or lacked an exact constant-primer or identifier match. COPE v1.2.5 was used to merge high-quality paired reads, and clonotypes were defined as unique nucleotide sequences. Clonotypes were aligned to IMGT TRBV, TRBD and TRBJ reference segments using MiTCR v1.1. Analysis was restricted to V-J combinations with a frequency above 0.0001, which covered 99% to 99.2% of repertoires. The TCS score was defined as the ratio of F50 (clonal expansion) to E x V (chaos), calculated using BLOSUM62-based TCRdist between CDR3 peptides within each V-J. Welch's t-statistics and random forest reduced several hundred V-J features to 13, which were used in a naive Bayes classifier (R e1071). TCRdb trimmed the raw reads at Q25, called clones with MiXCR and kept productive beta chains. Each entry is one CDR3 protein sequence, shown with its most common DNA and genes. These V and J calls are TCRdb output, not the study's own analysis. Present in this sample are approximately 380,000 distinct CDR3 sequences, less than 20% of which were seen just once. The top ten constitute around 40% of the sample.

The CDR3, cysteine through phenylalanine, is 17 amino acids long. Of the read, only the CDR3 DNA is kept; its 51 bases are in frame from base 1. CDR1 and CDR2, looked up from the germline V gene (reference sequence), are SEHNR and FQNEAQ. A distance of 23 bases separates the germline ends of V and J, which lose 5 bases and 4 bases respectively. The rearranged chain carries TRBV7-9 and TRBJ1-1; the D segment could be TRBD1, given 5 matching bases. Sequenced sample: blood. This receptor was identified in a man aged 18 to 35 with Graves' ophthalmopathy. The sequenced DNA is TGTGCCAGCAGCCGTACCCGGGACGCGTCTTTTGGCACTGAAGCTTTCTTT. The resulting protein is CASSRTRDASFGTEAFF.